This T cell receptor (beta chain) was observed in a study of T cells in narcolepsy. General study points: In some patient and control memory CD4+ samples, autoreactive clones were absent.

The method was immunoSEQ multiplex PCR; TCRdb's version includes in-frame clones alone and lacks a portion of them. Here the sample spans 20,000 to 30,000 clones, about four fifths being singletons. About this clone itself: Its cognate antigen is unknown.

The ends were cut back, 3 bases at V and 4 bases at J, with 4 bases in the middle. Germline CDR1 reads MNHEY; CDR2 reads SMNVEV (reference sequence). This CDR3 has 12 amino acids. This chain uses TRBV27 with TRBJ1-5; no clear D gene. This clonotype originated in a human donor with narcolepsy. Sequencing input: CD45RA- memory CD4+ T cells from PBMCs. CDR3 bases: TGTGCCAGCAGTTTTTATAATCAGCCCCAGCATTTT. Its translation is CASSFYNQPQHF.